What follows are 8 T cell receptor beta chains derived from one specimen sequenced in a study of T cell repertoires in cytomegalovirus infection. No cognate antigen is known for these TCRs. TCRdb analysed the reads with MiXCR anew, one entry per CDR3 protein. The sample yields about 700,000 distinct CDR3 sequences, about 30% seen once. The sequencing here drew on cultured PBMCs, taken from culture after CMV antigen stimulation. The receptors were sampled from a human donor in good health (CMV status not recorded). Some clones in this sample may be carry-over from other donors' samples.

This clonotype was found a few times. This CDR3 is CASSPRMSGFTDTQYF. Here the CDR3 DNA reads TGTGCCAGCTCACCGAGAATGAGTGGGTTCACAGATACGCAGTATTTT. The rearrangement joins TRBV18 to TRBJ2-3; no clear D gene. CDR1 and CDR2 (germline): KGHSH, LQKENI. This CDR3 region has 16 residues. V was trimmed by 3 bases and J by 2 bases, leaving 15 bases between them.

There are a few counts of this clonotype. The chain uses TRBV7-8 and TRBJ2-2; the match to TRBD2 covers 9 bases. CDR1 is SGHVS, CDR2 FQNEAQ, per germline. V lost 0 bases to trimming and J lost 6 bases; unmatched junction nucleotides: 8. The CDR3 consists of 17 residues. In DNA form, the CDR3 reads TGTGCCAGCAGCTTAGCGCTGATAGCGGGAGTACCCGGGGAGCTGTTTTTT. This gives the protein CASSLALIAGVPGELFF. The full variable domain, rest sourced from reference TRBV7-8 and TRBJ2-2, is GAGVSQSPRYKVAKRGQDVALRCDPISGHVSLFWYQQALGQGPEFLTYFQNEAQLDKSGLPSDRFFAERPEGSVSTLKIQRTQQEDSAVYLCASSLALIAGVPGELFFGEGSRLTVL.

The V call is TRBV12-3 or TRBV12-4, the J call TRBJ2-4; the D is unclear. V was cut by 1 base and J by 2 bases, with 12 bases left in between. The CDR3 is 16 amino acids. This CDR3 is CASSLGLPLPKNIQYF. In DNA, the CDR3 is TGTGCCAGCAGTTTAGGTCTTCCACTCCCCAAAAACATTCAGTACTTC.

This clonotype was detected a few times. J is TRBJ2-1 and V is TRBV7-9; D ambiguous. This CDR3 is 13 amino acids long. Germline V gene data show CDR1 as SEHNR and CDR2 as FQNEAQ (reference sequence). V was trimmed by 5 bases and J by 8 bases, leaving 13 bases between them. The CDR3 reads CASSPRYIDEQFF. In nucleotides, the CDR3 is TGTGCCAGCAGCCCCCGTTACATAGATGAGCAGTTCTTC.

The chain employs TRBV27 and TRBJ1-5; the D is unclear. Germline V lookup: CDR1 MNHEY, CDR2 SMNVEV (reference sequence). Trimming cost V 2 bases and J 7 bases, with 18 bases left between them. The CDR3 has 16 amino acids. The CDR3 reads CASSLTPYEGGQPQHF. CDR3 sequence (DNA): TGTGCCAGCAGTTTAACCCCGTACGAGGGAGGACAGCCCCAGCATTTT.

The rearrangement joins TRBV28 to TRBJ2-2; D is unclear. The V and J ends lost 7 bases and 5 bases respectively, with 8 bases between them. CDR3 length equals 12 residues. The germline V gene encodes CDR1 MDHEN and CDR2 SYDVKM. The CDR3 nucleotides are TGTGCCAGCAACCGAGTGACCGGGGAGCTGTTTTTT. Residues: CASNRVTGELFF. The variable domain in full, completed from reference TRBV28 and TRBJ2-2, reads DVKVTQSSRYLVKRTGEKVFLECVQDMDHENMFWYRQDPGLGLRLIYFSYDVKMKEKGDIPEGYSVSREKKERFSLILESASTNQTSMYLCASNRVTGELFFGEGSRLTVL.

The chain employs TRBV4-2 and TRBJ2-5, with unresolved D. Germline V CDR1 and CDR2: LGHNA, YNFKEQ. There are 14 residues in the CDR3. V was clipped by 1 base and J by 3 bases, with 9 bases between them. CDR3 protein: CASSQGVGEETQYF. CDR3 sequence (DNA): TGTGCCAGCAGCCAAGGGGTGGGTGAAGAGACCCAGTACTTC.

This clonotype showed up just a few times. This chain links TRBV5-5 with TRBJ2-7; D is perhaps TRBD1 or TRBD2 (5 bases each). Germline V gene sequence: CDR1 SGHKS, CDR2 YYEKEE (reference sequence). There are 15 residues in the CDR3. Trimming stripped 0 bases from V and 0 bases from J, with 10 bases between. The CDR3 nucleotides are TGTGCCAGCAGCTTGGCCGTCGGGGCCTCCTACGAGCAGTACTTC. Its translation is CASSLAVGASYEQYF.